Presented here are 5 T cell receptor beta chains from one specimen sequenced in a study of Graves' ophthalmopathy and Graves' hyperthyroidism. RNA transcripts served as template for amplifying TCR beta CDR3 sequences. In the first round, RT-PCR was carried out with HTBI primers, and a multiplex PCR formed the second round. From the multiplex PCR reads, TCRdb called clonotypes with MiXCR, one entry per CDR3 protein. The table includes roughly 1.1 million distinct CDR3 sequences, about two fifths detected once. Sequencing was done on a sample of peripheral blood or thyroid tissue (not recorded which). The receptors come from an adult man with Graves' hyperthyroidism.

The CDR3 nucleotides read TGCAGAGGACAGGGGGGCTACGAGCAGTACTTC. It encodes CRGQGGYEQYF. The V and J genes are TRBV29-1 and TRBJ2-7, with TRBD1 identical over 10 bases. The CDR3 loop spans 11 amino acids. Germline CDR1 and CDR2: SQVTM and ANQGSEA.

In this sample, this clonotype turned up a few times. This sequence joins TRBV30 and TRBJ2-5; TRBD1 matches at 12 bases. Germline values: CDR1 GTSNPN, CDR2 SVGIG (reference sequence). The CDR3 runs 14 residues. Trimming cost V 4 bases and J 4 bases; bases outside gene matches: 4. The CDR3 DNA reads as TGTGCCTGGACGGGACAGGGGGCTCGAGAGACCCAGTACTTC. It translates to CAWTGQGARETQYF.

This clonotype was seen a few times. The rearrangement uses TRBV5-6 and TRBJ2-2; possibly TRBD1 for D (5 bases). The V gene lost 4 bases and the J gene lost 4 bases, with 14 bases spanning the gap. From germline, CDR1 is SGHDT and CDR2 YYEEEE. This CDR3 region has 15 residues. CDR3 residues: CASSPVTERTGELFF. The DNA of the CDR3 is TGTGCCAGCAGCCCGGTGACAGAACGCACCGGGGAGCTGTTTTTT.

Details on this clonotype: With a much larger clone just one base away, this may be a read error. The genes are TRBV6-6 and TRBJ1-2; maybe TRBD1 (5 bases). The germline V gene has CDR1 MNHNY and CDR2 SVGAGI (reference sequence). V lost 7 bases and J lost 7, with 13 bases in between. The CDR3 totals 12 residues. CDR3 amino acids: CASKGGGGGYTF. The CDR3 nucleotides are TGTGCCAGCAAGGGCGGGGGGGGTGGCTACACCTTC.

The gene calls are TRBV9 and TRBJ1-4; no definite D call. CDR1 is SGDLS and CDR2 is YYNGEE in the germline V gene. The V end lost 0 bases, the J end lost 4 bases, and 10 bases lay between the germline ends. The CDR3 contains 15 residues. The DNA of the CDR3 is TGTGCCAGCAGCGTAGATCAAGGTTATAATGAAAAACTGTTTTTT. As protein: CASSVDQGYNEKLFF.